The text below deals with one T cell receptor beta chain. This specimen belongs to a study of blood T cell repertoires in COVID-19. Background on the study: From the United States, Italy and Spain came samples of acute and convalescent COVID-19. From T cells, B-cell-depleted T cells, or PBMCs came the material, which was cDNA or gDNA.

CDR3 size: 17 residues. Trimming took 3 bases from V and 2 from J, leaving 17 bases between them. CDR1 and CDR2 from the germline V gene are LGHDT and YNNKEL (reference sequence). Authors' data handling: Reference gene primers were amplified, and this amplification served to estimate nucleated cell counts. Repertoires were generated with immunoSEQ multiplex PCR, while TCRdb's copy carries only in-frame clones and drops some. The V and J calls and the clone size are those of that table, but D and trimming were determined from the DNA. The sample yields about 170,000 clones, around four fifths seen once.

The material sequenced was peripheral blood. This sequence was found in a woman in her 70s with COVID-19, enrolled during active disease. The chain is built from TRBV3-1 (or the pseudogene TRBV3-2) and TRBJ1-3; D remains ambiguous. The CDR3 DNA reads as TGTGCCAGCAGCCACGGGAAGCCGGCCTCACCTGGAAACACCATATATTTT. This encodes CASSHGKPASPGNTIYF.